One sample yielded the 27 T cell receptor beta chains listed below, sequenced in a study of T cell repertoires in cytomegalovirus infection. No antigen is known for these receptors. TCRdb re-analysed the reads in MiXCR, keeping a single row per CDR3 protein. The table records 300,000 or so distinct CDR3 sequences, 20% to 25% of them present only once. The sample consisted of cultured PBMCs, taken from culture after CMV antigen stimulation. These receptors came from a human donor in good health (CMV status not recorded). Some clones in this sample may be carry-over from other donors' samples.

The chain uses TRBV7-6 and TRBJ2-7; 7 bases agree with TRBD1. V shed 4 bases, J shed 3 bases, and the junction held 9 bases outside the gene matches. Germline V gene sequence: CDR1 SGHVS, CDR2 FNYEAQ. There are 15 residues in the CDR3. CDR3 sequence (DNA): TGTGCCAGCAGCTCAAGACAGGGAATCCTCTACGAGCAGTACGTC. Protein product: CASSSRQGILYEQYV.

This clonotype was picked up many times. The J gene is TRBJ2-5, the V gene TRBV7-2; D is possibly TRBD2 (5 bases). Germline-derived CDR1 and CDR2 are SGHTA and FQGNSA. The CDR3 runs 13 residues. The V end lost 3 bases, the J end lost 5 bases, and 10 bases lay between the germline ends. The CDR3 spells CASSFGNTETQYF. CDR3 nucleotide sequence: TGTGCCAGCAGCTTCGGGAATACGGAGACCCAGTACTTC.

On this clonotype itself: It may be a read error: a sequence one base away is much more abundant. The chain's CDR3 is CASSFRTENTEAFF. The CDR3 DNA is TGTGCCAGCAGTTTCAGGACAGAGAACACTGAAGCTTTCTTT. The chain recombines TRBV12-3 or TRBV12-4 with TRBJ1-1, with D tentatively TRBD1 (6 bases). Trimming removed 3 bases at V and 1 base at J, with 9 bases between. The CDR3 extends over 14 amino acids.

The chain combines TRBV29-1 with TRBJ2-7; no clear D gene. CDR3 size: 13 residues. Germline CDR1 is SQVTM and CDR2 is ANQGSEA. V lost 1 base and J lost 2, with 9 bases in between. This chain's CDR3 is CSVEADVPYEQYF. The CDR3 DNA reads TGCAGCGTTGAAGCGGATGTTCCCTACGAGCAGTACTTC.

The chain couples TRBV14 to TRBJ2-7, with D unresolved. CDR1 is SGHDN and CDR2 is FVKESK in the germline V gene. The CDR3 runs 13 residues. V was trimmed by 1 base and J by 6 bases, leaving 10 bases between them. CDR3 sequence (DNA): TGTGCCAGCAGCCAAGTGAGGTTTTCCGAGCAGTACTTC. It translates to CASSQVRFSEQYF. Looking up the rest from reference TRBV14 and TRBJ2-7 gives the full variable domain: EAGVTQFPSHSVIEKGQTVTLRCDPISGHDNLYWYRRVMGKEIKFLLHFVKESKQDESGMPNNRFLAERTGGTYSTLKVQPAELEDSGVYFCASSQVRFSEQYFGPGTRLTVT.

This clonotype appeared many times. The gene calls are TRBV28 and TRBJ1-5; no reliable D call. Trimming stripped 5 bases from V and 3 bases from J, with 8 bases between. The CDR3 runs 13 residues. The germline CDR1 and CDR2 sequences are MDHEN and SYDVKM. CDR3 sequence: CASSDWVNQPQHF. The CDR3 nucleotides read TGTGCCAGCAGTGATTGGGTCAATCAGCCCCAGCATTTT.

In its sample, this clonotype was seen a few times. This chain uses TRBV4-1 with TRBJ2-1; a weak D match, TRBD2 (5 bases). This CDR3 comprises 15 residues. The germline gives CDR1 MGHRA, CDR2 YSYEKL. V lost 1 base and J 1 base, leaving 8 bases between the germline ends. The CDR3 region has the DNA TGCGCCAGCAGCCAAGTTCGGGATTCCTACAATGAGCAGTTCTTC. Protein product: CASSQVRDSYNEQFF.

The gene calls are TRBV4-2 and TRBJ2-6, with D hard to call. Germline lookup yields CDR1 LGHNA and CDR2 YNFKEQ. The ends were cut back, 0 bases at V and 0 bases at J, with 9 bases in the middle. This CDR3 is built from 17 residues. The CDR3 nucleotides are TGTGCCAGCAGCCAAGATGCATACAGCTCTGGGGCCAACGTCCTGACTTTC. Amino acid sequence: CASSQDAYSSGANVLTF.

This clonotype was detected a few times. The J gene is TRBJ1-1, the V gene TRBV6-1; 7 positions match TRBD1. Germline loops: CDR1 MNHNS, CDR2 SASEGT. The CDR3 sequence is 12 residues long. After removal of 6 bases from V and 14 bases from J, the junction contained 12 bases not matched to a gene. CDR3 in DNA: TGTGCCAGCAGATACGGGGACAGACCCTGGTTCTTT. Protein: CASRYGDRPWFF.

This clonotype was detected ten times or more. V gene TRBV7-2 combines with J gene TRBJ2-5, with a tentative D call TRBD2 (6 bases). V lost 0 bases to trimming and J lost 2 bases, with 10 bases between them. This CDR3 has 15 amino acids. Germline CDR1 SGHTA, CDR2 FQGNSA. The CDR3 protein is CASSLASGTQETQYF. The DNA of the CDR3 is TGTGCCAGCAGCTTAGCCTCCGGGACTCAAGAGACCCAGTACTTC.

V gene TRBV19 combines with J gene TRBJ2-2, with TRBD2 identical over 13 bases. The germline V gene encodes CDR1 LNHDA and CDR2 SQIVND (reference sequence). The CDR3 covers 14 residues. V lost 8 bases and J lost 9; bases outside the gene matches: 6. The CDR3 nucleotides read TGTGCCAGTGTAGGGACTAGCGGGAAAAGGGAGCTGTTTTTT. The encoded protein is CASVGTSGKRELFF. Full variable domain (remainder filled in from reference TRBV19 and TRBJ2-2): DGGITQSPKYLFRKEGQNVTLSCEQNLNHDAMYWYRQDPGQGLRLIYYSQIVNDFQKGDIAEGYSVSREKKESFPLTVTSAQKNPTAFYLCASVGTSGKRELFFGEGSRLTVL.

This clonotype was counted ten times or more. The chain links TRBV7-8 to TRBJ2-7; 8 bases match TRBD2. The V and J ends lost 2 bases and 3 bases, in that order; junction bases with no gene match: 3. The CDR3 loop spans 14 amino acids. Germline V lookup: CDR1 SGHVS, CDR2 FQNEAQ. The CDR3 coding sequence is TGTGCCAGCAGCTTACCGGGACTAGTCTACGAGCAGTACTTC. Translated, it gives CASSLPGLVYEQYF.

This clonotype turned up a few times. This chain uses TRBV7-6 with TRBJ2-1; 8 bases map to TRBD2. Germline loops: CDR1 SGHVS, CDR2 FNYEAQ. V was pared by 1 base and J by 4 bases, with 12 bases of the junction left unmatched. The CDR3 contains 18 residues. The CDR3 bases are TGTGCCAGCAGCTTAGAAGCCCAAGGAGGACTAGCTTACAATGAGCAGTTCTTC. This gives the protein CASSLEAQGGLAYNEQFF.

This clonotype was seen many times. The chain links TRBV7-2 to TRBJ2-1, with TRBD1 matching 9 bases. Germline-derived CDR1 and CDR2 are SGHTA and FQGNSA. V shed 4 bases, J shed 9 bases, and the junction held 7 bases outside the gene matches. CDR3 length: 14 amino acids. The CDR3 DNA is TGTGCCAGCAGCTCCGGGACAGGGATTACTGAGCAGTTCTTC. It encodes CASSSGTGITEQFF.

The gene calls are TRBV4-3 and TRBJ1-1, with D perhaps matching TRBD1 (5 bases). The CDR3 contains 12 residues. Germline V lookup: CDR1 LGHNA, CDR2 YSLEER. V lost 6 bases and J lost 4, with 9 bases in between. The CDR3 nucleotides are TGCGCCAGCAGAGGGGTCTTCACTGAAGCTTTCTTT. It encodes CASRGVFTEAFF.

This clonotype has a handful of counts. V and J are TRBV14 and TRBJ2-1; weak D call: TRBD2 (6 bases). V was pared by 5 bases and J by 2 bases, with 16 bases between. CDR1 and CDR2 from the germline V gene are SGHDN and FVKESK. CDR3 length: 16 residues. The CDR3 bases are TGTGCCAGCAGCGGTCAACTAGCCAAAACCTACAATGAGCAGTTCTTC. It specifies CASSGQLAKTYNEQFF.

This clonotype has only a few counts. The chain recombines TRBV4-1 with TRBJ2-2, with TRBD2 matching over 7 bases. Germline trimming cut 4 bases from V and 3 bases from J; bases unmatched to any gene: 14. From germline, CDR1 is MGHRA and CDR2 YSYEKL. The CDR3 totals 18 residues. The CDR3 protein is CASSPSGGARSYTGELFF. The CDR3 DNA follows: TGCGCCAGCAGCCCCTCGGGGGGAGCTCGGAGTTACACCGGGGAGCTGTTTTTT.

This clonotype was observed at least ten times. This chain uses TRBV7-2 with TRBJ1-3; D is unresolved. The V gene's germline CDR1 is SGHTA and CDR2 FQGNSA. Trimming took off 2 bases at V and 2 bases at J, with 7 bases between the two ends. CDR3 length equals 14 residues. The CDR3 DNA sequence: TGTGCCAGCAGCTTATCCGGAGCTGGAAACACCATATATTTT. It codes for CASSLSGAGNTIYF.

This clonotype has ten or more counts. V and J are TRBV7-3 and TRBJ2-1, with 10 bases lining up with TRBD2. Germline CDR1 and CDR2: SGHTA and FQGTGA. The length of the CDR3 is 18 residues. V was pared by 2 bases and J by 4 bases, with 11 bases of the junction left unmatched. CDR3 DNA sequence: TGTGCCAGCAGCTTATCATCAGCGGGAGGGCGTCGGTACAATGAGCAGTTCTTC. Its translation is CASSLSSAGGRRYNEQFF.

The chain uses TRBV24-1 and TRBJ2-7; D is undetermined. Germline V gene sequence: CDR1 KGHDR, CDR2 SFDVKD. Trimming took 9 bases from V and 5 from J, leaving 22 bases between them. CDR3 size: 15 residues. The DNA of the CDR3 is TGTGCCACCTTCTTCCGCCCCTATGAGGTGGACGAGCAGTACGTC. This translates into CATFFRPYEVDEQYV.

The rearrangement uses TRBV5-1 and TRBJ1-2; perhaps TRBD1 as D (6 bases). CDR1 SGHRS and CDR2 YFSETQ come from the germline V gene. This CDR3 comprises 13 residues. Trimming took off 2 bases at V and 6 bases at J, with 11 bases between the two ends. The CDR3 reads CASSFSGDDGYTF. CDR3 coding DNA: TGCGCCAGCAGCTTTTCAGGGGATGATGGCTACACCTTC.

The rearrangement links TRBV3-1 to TRBJ2-2, with D unclear. CDR3 length: 14 amino acids. V was shortened by 0 bases and J by 7 bases, with 9 bases between the two germline ends. Germline loops: CDR1 LGHDT, CDR2 YNNKEL (reference sequence). CDR3 coding DNA: TGTGCCAGCAGCCAAGAAGGCTGGGACGGGGAGCTGTTTTTT. This encodes CASSQEGWDGELFF. Full variable domain (remainder filled in from reference TRBV3-1 and TRBJ2-2): DTAVSQTPKYLVTQMGNDKSIKCEQNLGHDTMYWYKQDSKKFLKIMFSYNNKELIINETVPNRFSPKSPDKAHLNLHINSLELGDSAVYFCASSQEGWDGELFFGEGSRLTVL.

This clonotype showed up just a few times. V is TRBV6-2 or TRBV6-3 and J is TRBJ2-4; no clear D. CDR1 is MNHEY and CDR2 is SVGEGT in the germline V gene. The CDR3 is made up of 13 amino acids. V was cut by 0 bases and J by 7 bases, with 7 bases left in between. This chain's CDR3 is CASSYSEFNIQYF. DNA of the CDR3: TGTGCCAGCAGTTACTCGGAGTTCAACATTCAGTACTTC.

The chain couples TRBV5-1 to TRBJ2-7, with 15 bases aligning to TRBD2. Losses at the gene ends were 3 bases for V and 1 base for J; bases not matched to a gene: 2. The germline V gene encodes CDR1 SGHRS and CDR2 YFSETQ. This CDR3 is 16 amino acids long. CDR3 in amino acids: CASSSGLAGGSYEQYF. The CDR3 nucleotides read TGCGCCAGCAGCTCCGGACTAGCGGGAGGGTCCTACGAGCAGTACTTC.

A note on this clonotype: A much larger clone is a single base away; this may be a read error. The rearrangement links TRBV7-2 to TRBJ1-3; the D is unclear. The V gene lost 1 base and the J gene lost 0 bases, with 4 bases spanning the gap. CDR3 length: 14 residues. The germline V gene has CDR1 SGHTA and CDR2 FQGNSA. The CDR3 DNA is TGTGCCAGCAGCTTAGAGTTCTCTGGAAACACCATATATTTT. Amino acids: CASSLEFSGNTIYF.

The chain has TRBV11-2 and TRBJ1-1, with no clear D. Germline V CDR1 and CDR2: SGHAT, FQNNGV. The CDR3 runs to 13 residues. V lost 4 bases and J 3 bases, leaving 9 bases between the germline ends. As DNA, the CDR3 is TGTGCCAGCAGCTCTTGGGGATACACTGAAGCTTTCTTT. Encoded protein: CASSSWGYTEAFF.

The rearrangement uses TRBV5-5 and TRBJ2-3, with TRBD2 identical over 10 bases. V dropped 3 bases and J dropped 5; count of bases not matched to a gene: 9. CDR3 length equals 16 residues. Germline CDR1 reads SGHKS; CDR2 reads YYEKEE (reference sequence). The CDR3 nucleotides are TGTGCCAGCAGCTCCTTCCTAGCGGGAGCGGTAGATACGCAGTATTTT. Its translation: CASSSFLAGAVDTQYF.